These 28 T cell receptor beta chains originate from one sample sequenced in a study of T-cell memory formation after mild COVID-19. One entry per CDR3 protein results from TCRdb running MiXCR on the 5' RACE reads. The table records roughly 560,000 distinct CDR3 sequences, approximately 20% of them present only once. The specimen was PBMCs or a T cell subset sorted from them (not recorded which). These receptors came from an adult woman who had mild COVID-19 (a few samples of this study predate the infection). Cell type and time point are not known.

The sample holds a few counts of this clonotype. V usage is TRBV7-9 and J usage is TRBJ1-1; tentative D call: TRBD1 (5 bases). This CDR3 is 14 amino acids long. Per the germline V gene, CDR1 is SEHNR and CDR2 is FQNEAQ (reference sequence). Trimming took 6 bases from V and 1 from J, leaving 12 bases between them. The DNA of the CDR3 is TGTGCCAGCAGACTATTCACAGGGAACACTGAAGCTTTCTTT. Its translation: CASRLFTGNTEAFF.

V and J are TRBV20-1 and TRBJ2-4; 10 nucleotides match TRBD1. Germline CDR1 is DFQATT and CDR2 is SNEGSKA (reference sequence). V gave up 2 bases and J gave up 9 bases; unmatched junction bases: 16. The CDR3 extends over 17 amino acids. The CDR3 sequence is CSARPLRDRGEMGIQYF. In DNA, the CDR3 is TGCAGTGCTAGACCCCTAAGGGACAGGGGCGAAATGGGCATTCAGTACTTC.

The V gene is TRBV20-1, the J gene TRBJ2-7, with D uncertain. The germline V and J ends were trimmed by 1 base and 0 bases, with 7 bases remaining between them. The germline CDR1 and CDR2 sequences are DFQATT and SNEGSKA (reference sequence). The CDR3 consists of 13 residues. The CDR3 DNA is TGCAGTGCTAGAGCGAGGAACTCCTACGAGCAGTACTTC. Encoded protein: CSARARNSYEQYF.

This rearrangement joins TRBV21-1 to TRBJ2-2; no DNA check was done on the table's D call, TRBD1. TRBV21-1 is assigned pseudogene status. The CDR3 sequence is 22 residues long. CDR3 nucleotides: TGTGCCAGCAGCAAAGAGTTTCACCGGGACAGTCCCTGTCCAGAGAACACCGGGGAGCTGTTTTTT. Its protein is CASSKEFHRDSPCPENTGELFF.

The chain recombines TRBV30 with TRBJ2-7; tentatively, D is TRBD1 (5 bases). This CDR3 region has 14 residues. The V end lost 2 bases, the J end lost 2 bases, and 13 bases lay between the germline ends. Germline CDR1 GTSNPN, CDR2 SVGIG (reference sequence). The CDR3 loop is CAWSPDSLTYEQYF. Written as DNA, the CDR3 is TGTGCCTGGAGTCCCGACAGTCTCACCTACGAGCAGTACTTC.

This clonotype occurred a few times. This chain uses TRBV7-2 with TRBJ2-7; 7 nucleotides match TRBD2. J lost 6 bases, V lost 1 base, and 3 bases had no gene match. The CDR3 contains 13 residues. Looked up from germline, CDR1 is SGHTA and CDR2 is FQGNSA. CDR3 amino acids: CASSLGGGGEQYF. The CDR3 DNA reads TGTGCCAGCAGCTTAGGTGGCGGGGGCGAGCAGTACTTC. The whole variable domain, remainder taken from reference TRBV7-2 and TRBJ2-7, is GAGVSQSPSNKVTEKGKDVELRCDPISGHTALYWYRQSLGQGLEFLIYFQGNSAPDKSGLPSDRFSAERTGGSVSTLTIQRTQQEDSAVYLCASSLGGGGEQYFGPGTRLTVT.

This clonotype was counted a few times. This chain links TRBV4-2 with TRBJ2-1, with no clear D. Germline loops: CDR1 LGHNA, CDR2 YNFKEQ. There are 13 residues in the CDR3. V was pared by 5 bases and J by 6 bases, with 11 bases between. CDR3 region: CASSSGSLNEQFF. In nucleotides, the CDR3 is TGTGCCAGCAGCTCGGGCTCCCTCAATGAGCAGTTCTTC.

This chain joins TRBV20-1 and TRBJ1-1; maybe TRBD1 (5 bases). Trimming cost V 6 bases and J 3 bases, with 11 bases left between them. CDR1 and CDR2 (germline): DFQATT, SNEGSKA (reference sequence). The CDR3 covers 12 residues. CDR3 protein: CSANQGYTEAFF. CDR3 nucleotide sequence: TGCAGTGCAAACCAGGGTTACACTGAAGCTTTCTTT.

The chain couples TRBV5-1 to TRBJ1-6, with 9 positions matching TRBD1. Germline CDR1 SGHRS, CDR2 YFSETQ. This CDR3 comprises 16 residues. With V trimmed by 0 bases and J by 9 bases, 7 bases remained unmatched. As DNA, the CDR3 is TGCGCCAGCAGCTTGGCCGGGACAGGGATGGGTTCACCCCTCCACTTT. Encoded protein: CASSLAGTGMGSPLHF.

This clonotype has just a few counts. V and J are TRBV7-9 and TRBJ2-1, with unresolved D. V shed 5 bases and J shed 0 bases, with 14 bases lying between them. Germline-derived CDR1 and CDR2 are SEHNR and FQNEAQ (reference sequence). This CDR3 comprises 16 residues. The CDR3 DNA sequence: TGTGCCAGCAGCCCCCTAGGGCGCCACTCCTACAATGAGCAGTTCTTC. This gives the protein CASSPLGRHSYNEQFF.

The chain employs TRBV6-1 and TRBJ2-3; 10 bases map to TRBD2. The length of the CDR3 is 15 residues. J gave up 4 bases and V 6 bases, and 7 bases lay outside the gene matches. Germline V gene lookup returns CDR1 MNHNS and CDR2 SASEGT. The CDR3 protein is CASRMSGGAADTQYF. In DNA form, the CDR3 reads TGTGCCAGCAGGATGAGCGGGGGGGCCGCAGATACGCAGTATTTT.

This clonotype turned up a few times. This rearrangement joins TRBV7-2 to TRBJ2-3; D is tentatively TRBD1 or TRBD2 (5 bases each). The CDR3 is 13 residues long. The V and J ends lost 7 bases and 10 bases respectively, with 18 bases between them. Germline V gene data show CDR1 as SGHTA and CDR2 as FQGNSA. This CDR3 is CASTLGTLGPQYF. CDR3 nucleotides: TGTGCCAGCACTCTAGGGACCCTAGGGCCGCAGTATTTT.

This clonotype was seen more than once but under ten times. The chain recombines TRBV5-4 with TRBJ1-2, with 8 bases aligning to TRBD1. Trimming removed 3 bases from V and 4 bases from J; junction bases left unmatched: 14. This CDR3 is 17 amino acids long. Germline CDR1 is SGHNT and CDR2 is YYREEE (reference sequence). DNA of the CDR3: TGTGCCAGCAGCTCGCCGTTGAGGGGACAGGACCTCTATGGCTACACCTTC. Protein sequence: CASSSPLRGQDLYGYTF.

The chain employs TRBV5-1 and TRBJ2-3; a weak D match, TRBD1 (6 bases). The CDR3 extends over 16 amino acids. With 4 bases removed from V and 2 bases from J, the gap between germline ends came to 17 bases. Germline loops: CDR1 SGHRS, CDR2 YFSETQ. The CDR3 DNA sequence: TGCGCCAGCAGCCTTCAGACAGGTCGCGCCACAGATACGCAGTATTTT. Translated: CASSLQTGRATDTQYF.

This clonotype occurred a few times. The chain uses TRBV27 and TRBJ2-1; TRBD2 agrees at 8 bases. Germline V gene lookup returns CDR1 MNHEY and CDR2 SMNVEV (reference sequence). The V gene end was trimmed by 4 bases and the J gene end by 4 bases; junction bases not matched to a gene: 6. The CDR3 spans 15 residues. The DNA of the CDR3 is TGTGCCAGCAGTTGGGCGGGACTAGGGTACAATGAGCAGTTCTTC. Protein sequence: CASSWAGLGYNEQFF.

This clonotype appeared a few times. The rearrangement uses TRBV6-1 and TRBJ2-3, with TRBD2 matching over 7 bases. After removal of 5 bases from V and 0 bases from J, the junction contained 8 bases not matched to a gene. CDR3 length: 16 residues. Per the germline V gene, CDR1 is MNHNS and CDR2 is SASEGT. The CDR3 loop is CASSSQLAASTDTQYF. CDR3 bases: TGTGCCAGCAGTAGCCAGCTAGCGGCTAGCACAGATACGCAGTATTTT.

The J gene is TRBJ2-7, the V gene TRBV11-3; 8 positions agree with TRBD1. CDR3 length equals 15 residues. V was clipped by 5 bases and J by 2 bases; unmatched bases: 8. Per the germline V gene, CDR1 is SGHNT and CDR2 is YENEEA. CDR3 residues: CASSGQGPRTYEQYF. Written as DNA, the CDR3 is TGTGCCAGCAGCGGACAGGGTCCGAGGACCTACGAGCAGTACTTC.

The CDR3 loop is CASSISGTEVYSNQPQHF. The CDR3 coding sequence is TGTGCCAGTAGTATTTCCGGGACAGAAGTTTATAGCAATCAGCCCCAGCATTTT. This rearrangement joins TRBV19 to TRBJ1-5; 7 positions match TRBD1. The CDR3 loop spans 18 amino acids. CDR1 is LNHDA, CDR2 SQIVND, per germline (reference sequence). V shed 3 bases, J shed 0 bases, and the junction held 11 bases outside the gene matches.

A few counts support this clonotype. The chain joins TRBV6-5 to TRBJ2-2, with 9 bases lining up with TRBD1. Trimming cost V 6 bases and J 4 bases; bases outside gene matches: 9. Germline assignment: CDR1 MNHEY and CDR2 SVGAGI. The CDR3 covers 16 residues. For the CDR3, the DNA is TGTGCCAGCAGGACGTTAGGGACAGGGCTCACCGGGGAGCTGTTTTTT. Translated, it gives CASRTLGTGLTGELFF.

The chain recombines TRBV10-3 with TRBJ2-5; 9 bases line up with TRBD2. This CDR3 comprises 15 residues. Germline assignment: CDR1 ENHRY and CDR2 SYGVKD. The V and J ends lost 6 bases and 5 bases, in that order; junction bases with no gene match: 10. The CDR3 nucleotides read TGTGCCATCAGCGGGAGTAGCGGGAGAAGGGAGACCCAGTACTTC. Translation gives CAISGSSGRRETQYF.

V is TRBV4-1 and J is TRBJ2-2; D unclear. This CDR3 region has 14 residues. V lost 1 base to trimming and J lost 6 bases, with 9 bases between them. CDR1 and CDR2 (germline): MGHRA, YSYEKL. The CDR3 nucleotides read TGCGCCAGCAGCCAAGGTGTAAGGGCCGGGGAGCTGTTTTTT. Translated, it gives CASSQGVRAGELFF.

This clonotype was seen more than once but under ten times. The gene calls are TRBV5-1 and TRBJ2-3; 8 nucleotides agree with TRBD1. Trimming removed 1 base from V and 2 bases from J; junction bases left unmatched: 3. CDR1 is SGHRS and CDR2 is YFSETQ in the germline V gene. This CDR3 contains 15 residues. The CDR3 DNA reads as TGCGCCAGCAGCTTGTGGCAGGGGGCCACAGATACGCAGTATTTT. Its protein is CASSLWQGATDTQYF.

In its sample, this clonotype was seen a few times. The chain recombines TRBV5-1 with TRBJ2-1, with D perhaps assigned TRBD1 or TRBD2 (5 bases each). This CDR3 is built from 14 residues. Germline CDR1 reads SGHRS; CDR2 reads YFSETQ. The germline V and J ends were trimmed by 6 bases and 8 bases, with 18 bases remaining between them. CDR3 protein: CASNYGNGADEQFF. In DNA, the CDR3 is TGCGCCAGCAACTACGGGAATGGGGCCGATGAGCAGTTCTTC.

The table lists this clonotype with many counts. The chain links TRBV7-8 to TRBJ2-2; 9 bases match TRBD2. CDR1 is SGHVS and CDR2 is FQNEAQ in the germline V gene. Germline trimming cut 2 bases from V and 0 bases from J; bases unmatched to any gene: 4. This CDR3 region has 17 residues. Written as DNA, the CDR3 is TGTGCCAGCAGCTTAAAGCGGGGGGTCCCGAACACCGGGGAGCTGTTTTTT. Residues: CASSLKRGVPNTGELFF.

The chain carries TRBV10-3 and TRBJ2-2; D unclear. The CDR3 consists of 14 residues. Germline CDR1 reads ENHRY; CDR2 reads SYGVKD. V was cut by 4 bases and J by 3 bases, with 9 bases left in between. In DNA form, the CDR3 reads TGTGCCATCAGTGGAGCCCTAGACACCGGGGAGCTGTTTTTT. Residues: CAISGALDTGELFF.

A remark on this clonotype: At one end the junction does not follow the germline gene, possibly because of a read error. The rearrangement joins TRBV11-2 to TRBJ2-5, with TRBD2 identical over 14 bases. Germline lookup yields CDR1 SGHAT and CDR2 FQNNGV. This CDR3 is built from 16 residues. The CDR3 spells CASSELGLAGEETKYF. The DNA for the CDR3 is TGTGCCAGCAGTGAATTGGGACTAGCGGGGGAAGAGACCAAGTACTTC. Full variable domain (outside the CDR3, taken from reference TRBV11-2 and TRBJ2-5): EAGVAQSPRYKIIEKRQSVAFWCNPISGHATLYWYQQILGQGPKLLIQFQNNGVVDDSQLPKDRFSAERLKGVDSTLKIQPAKLEDSAVYLCASSELGLAGEETKYFGPGTRLLVL.

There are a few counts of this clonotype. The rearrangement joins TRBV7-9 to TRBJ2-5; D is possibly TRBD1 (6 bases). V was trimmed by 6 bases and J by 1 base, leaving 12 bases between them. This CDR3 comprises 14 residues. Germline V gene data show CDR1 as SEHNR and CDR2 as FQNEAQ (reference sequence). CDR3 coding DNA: TGTGCCAGCAGGTTTCAGGGGCCCCAAGAGACCCAGTACTTC. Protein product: CASRFQGPQETQYF.

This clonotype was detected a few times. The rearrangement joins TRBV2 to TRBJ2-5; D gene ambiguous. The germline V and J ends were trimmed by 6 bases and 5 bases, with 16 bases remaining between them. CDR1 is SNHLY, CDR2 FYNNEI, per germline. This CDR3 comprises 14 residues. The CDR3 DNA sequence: TGTGCCAGCAGAAAGGCCAGGTTGGGGGAGACCCAGTACTTC. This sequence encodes CASRKARLGETQYF. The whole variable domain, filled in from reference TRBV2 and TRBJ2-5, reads EPEVTQTPSHQVTQMGQEVILRCVPISNHLYFYWYRQILGQKVEFLVSFYNNEISEKSEIFDDQFSVERPDGSNFTLKIRSTKLEDSAMYFCASRKARLGETQYFGPGTRLLVL.